Given below is one T cell receptor beta chain in context. Per the original data handling: Reference gene primer amplification gave estimated nucleated cell counts. Repertoires were generated with immunoSEQ multiplex PCR, while TCRdb's copy carries only in-frame clones and drops some. From that table come the V and J calls and clone size; the DNA was used to work out D and trimming. The sample shows about 500,000 clones, 75% to 90% of them seen only once. These data are taken from a study of blood T cell repertoires in COVID-19. Study at large: COVID-19 samples from acute and convalescent phases originated in the United States, Italy and Spain. Sample material is recorded as cDNA or gDNA derived from T cells, B-cell-depleted T cells, or PBMCs.

Recovery among Cohort 3 donors was established by two negative PCRs, clearance, or symptom resolution. The TCR comes from a woman aged 18-29 years who had recovered from COVID-19. The sample taken for sequencing was PBMCs or T cells enriched from blood (not recorded which).

CDR3 nucleotide sequence: TGCGCCAGCAGCCCCGTGGTTGGCGGCAACACTGAAGCTTTCTTT. This translates into CASSPVVGGNTEAFF. The chain links TRBV10-1 to TRBJ1-1; D gene unclear. V shed 6 bases and J shed 2 bases, with 16 bases lying between them. The CDR3 loop spans 15 amino acids. CDR1 is WNHNN, CDR2 SYGVQD, per germline (reference sequence).